This TCR beta chain was found in a study of vaccination effects on CD4 cells after COVID-19. Subsequent to roughly 9 days of culture, CD4+ T cells were isolated. Sequencing used immunoSEQ multiplex PCR; TCRdb keeps in-frame clones, though not all of them. The repertoire consists of over 45,000 clones, with 60% to 85% occurring once and the leading ten covering just over 3%. With regard to this clone: Antigen: not known.

V lost 8 bases, J lost 1 base, and 12 bases lay in between. CDR3 length equals 14 residues. Germline assignment: CDR1 SNHLY and CDR2 FYNNEI. The chain couples TRBV2 to TRBJ1-5; D possibly corresponds to TRBD1 (5 bases). The source material was CD4+ T cells from PBMCs cultured without peptide, sampled before COVID-19 vaccination. The clonotype was recovered from a human donor who received a COVID-19 vaccine. The CDR3 region has the DNA TGTGCCAGCGCCTCCGACAGCAGCAATCAGCCCCAGCATTTT. Encoded protein: CASASDSSNQPQHF.